This TCR beta chain was captured by sequencing in a study of blood T cell repertoires in COVID-19. Whole-study context: Sources were T cells, B-cell-depleted T cells, or PBMCs; the material itself was cDNA or gDNA.

Some clones are missing from TCRdb's copy, which holds only in-frame ones; the method was immunoSEQ multiplex PCR. The top ten hold 4.6% of the sample, which has some 290,000 clones, approximately 87% seen once. V lost 6 bases, J lost 3 bases, and 12 bases lay in between. The CDR3 sequence is 13 residues long. The receptor's source is a man between 60 and 70 years old who had recovered from COVID-19. What was sequenced was peripheral blood. This rearrangement joins TRBV12-3 or TRBV12-4 to TRBJ2-7; D not certain. The CDR3: CASSRAAHYEQYF. CDR3 nucleotides: TGTGCCAGCAGCCGCGCGGCCCACTACGAGCAGTACTTC.